This T cell receptor (beta chain) was observed in a study of cytomegalovirus exposure and HLA in healthy donors. Study observations and caveats: Productive rates of about 90% or about 30% were seen for most TCR beta V segments in an earlier analysis.

A multiplex PCR was run with 60 Vbeta primers and 13 Jbeta primers. Libraries were prepared by immunoSEQ multiplex PCR; TCRdb keeps only in-frame clonotypes and omits some of them. Among roughly 100,000 clones listed, approximately 60% were seen once. The CDR3 runs 15 residues. Trimming took off 7 bases at V and 7 bases at J, with 23 bases between the two ends. Germline values: CDR1 SQVTM, CDR2 ANQGSEA. On this clone itself: Its matching antigen is unknown.

The clonotype originates from a woman between 50 and 59 years old in good health and CMV-seropositive. The rearrangement joins TRBV29-1 to TRBJ1-3; D possibly corresponds to TRBD1 (6 bases). The source material was PBMCs. The CDR3 spells CSAGRSGGRRNTIYF. DNA of the CDR3: TGCAGCGCCGGAAGGTCGGGGGGCAGGAGGAACACCATATATTTT.